Shown below are 7 T cell receptor beta chains from a single sample sequenced in a study of OX40 agonist ivuxolimab in advanced cancers. Sequenced by immunoSEQ multiplex PCR; TCRdb stores in-frame clones only, minus some. The sample yields about 62,000 clones, about 85% seen once. The input for sequencing was CD4+ or CD8+ T cells sorted from blood, taken in a trial of the OX40 agonist ivuxolimab. The receptors here all came from an adult with an advanced solid tumor such as melanoma, head and neck, liver or kidney cancer.

The sample holds one count of this clone. The V and J genes are TRBV4-1 and TRBJ1-2; D may be TRBD1 (5 bases). This CDR3 is built from 17 residues. Trimming removed 0 bases from V and 6 bases from J, with 20 bases in between. Germline V lookup: CDR1 MGHRA, CDR2 YSYEKL. CDR3 sequence (DNA): TGCGCCAGCAGCCAAGATCCTCGGCCAGCGGGAGGGGATGGCTACACCTTC. Encoded protein: CASSQDPRPAGGDGYTF.

The rearrangement joins TRBV19 to TRBJ1-3; TRBD1 is a possible D gene (5 bases). The CDR3 has 14 amino acids. V lost 6 bases to trimming and J lost 5 bases, with 14 bases between them. Germline V CDR1 and CDR2: LNHDA, SQIVND (reference sequence). Here the CDR3 reads CASSLQDPRNTIYF. The CDR3 DNA sequence: TGTGCCAGTAGCCTACAGGACCCACGAAACACCATATATTTT.

The chain couples TRBV19 to TRBJ1-5; D may be TRBD1 (6 bases). The CDR3 totals 15 residues. Germline lookup yields CDR1 LNHDA and CDR2 SQIVND (reference sequence). With 1 base removed from V and 9 bases from J, the gap between germline ends came to 16 bases. In DNA form, the CDR3 reads TGTGCCAGTAGTATAGTCCGGCAGGGGAAAGGGCCCCAGCATTTT. This translates into CASSIVRQGKGPQHF.

Sample share makes this clone medium-sized (0.01 to 0.1%). The chain joins TRBV7-8 to TRBJ1-5; D might be TRBD1 (5 bases). Germline-derived CDR1 and CDR2 are SGHVS and FQNEAQ. The V end lost 1 base, the J end lost 7 bases, and 8 bases lay between the germline ends. This CDR3 is 13 amino acids long. The CDR3 sequence: CASSLEGFQPQHF. Written as DNA, the CDR3 is TGTGCCAGCAGCTTAGAGGGGTTCCAGCCCCAGCATTTT.

The rearrangement uses TRBV5-1 and TRBJ2-1; 10 bases fit TRBD2. After removal of 0 bases from V and 6 bases from J, the junction contained 3 bases not matched to a gene. The V gene's germline CDR1 is SGHRS and CDR2 YFSETQ. CDR3 length equals 15 residues. The CDR3 reads CASSLGLAGVNEQFF. The CDR3 region has the DNA TGCGCCAGCAGCTTGGGGCTAGCGGGAGTCAATGAGCAGTTCTTC.

The chain recombines TRBV5-1 with TRBJ2-5, with a tentative D call TRBD1 (5 bases). Germline values: CDR1 SGHRS, CDR2 YFSETQ. V shed 6 bases and J shed 5 bases, with 17 bases lying between them. This CDR3 has 14 amino acids. The CDR3 region has the DNA TGCGCCAGCACTGAACAGCAGGGCTGGGAGACCCAGTACTTC. This gives the protein CASTEQQGWETQYF.

The rearrangement links TRBV10-3 to TRBJ2-2; D may be TRBD1 (6 bases). Looked up from germline, CDR1 is ENHRY and CDR2 is SYGVKD. V shed 4 bases and J shed 5 bases, with 14 bases lying between them. CDR3 length equals 15 residues. CDR3 sequence (DNA): TGTGCCATCAGTGTCTGGACAGTAGGGACCGGGGAGCTGTTTTTT. Translating it yields CAISVWTVGTGELFF.